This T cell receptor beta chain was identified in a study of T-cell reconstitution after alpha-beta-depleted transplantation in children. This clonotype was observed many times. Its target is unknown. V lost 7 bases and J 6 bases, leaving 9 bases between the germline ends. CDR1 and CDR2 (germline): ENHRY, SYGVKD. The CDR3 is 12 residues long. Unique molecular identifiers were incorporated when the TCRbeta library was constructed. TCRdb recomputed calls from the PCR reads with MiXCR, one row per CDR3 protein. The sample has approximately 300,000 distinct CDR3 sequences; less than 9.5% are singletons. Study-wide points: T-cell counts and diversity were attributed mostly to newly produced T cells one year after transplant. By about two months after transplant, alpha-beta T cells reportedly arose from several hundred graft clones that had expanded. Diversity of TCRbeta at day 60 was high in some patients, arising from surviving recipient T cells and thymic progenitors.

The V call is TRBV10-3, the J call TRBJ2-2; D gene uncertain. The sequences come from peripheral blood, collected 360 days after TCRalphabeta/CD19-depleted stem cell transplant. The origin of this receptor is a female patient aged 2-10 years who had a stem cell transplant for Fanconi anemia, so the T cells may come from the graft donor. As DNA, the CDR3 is TGTGCCATCACGGACGGAGCCGGGGAGCTGTTTTTT. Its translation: CAITDGAGELFF.